This T cell receptor (beta chain) stems from a study of T cell changes during pregnancy in multiple sclerosis. This CDR3 is built from 15 residues. The J segment lost 2 bases and the V segment lost 5 bases, leaving 2 bases of the junction unmatched. Germline assignment: CDR1 SEHNR and CDR2 FQNEAQ (reference sequence). Generated by immunoSEQ multiplex PCR, the TCRdb table keeps only in-frame clones and is missing some. The data contain about 44,000 clones, about nine tenths of them singletons. The rearrangement joins TRBV7-9 to TRBJ2-2; TRBD2 matches 10 bases. The receptor's source is a female donor with multiple sclerosis, enrolled in a pregnancy study. Sequenced here: CD4+ T cells from peripheral blood mononuclear cells, sampled before pregnancy. DNA of the CDR3: TGTGCCAGCAGCCGGACTAGCGGCAACACCGGGGAGCTGTTTTTT. Protein sequence: CASSRTSGNTGELFF.